The present T cell receptor (beta chain) was sequenced within a study of CXCR3-negative and CXCR3-positive naive CD8 T cells. The wider study: Libraries each contributed about 1.5 +/- 0.3 million TRB reads, for approximately 130 million in total.

The CDR3 length is 16 residues. The libraries of TRB cDNA were constructed through 5' RACE using UMI labels. TCRdb reprocessed the 5' RACE reads and reports one entry per CDR3 protein, with no DNA. Recorded for this sample: about 46,000 distinct CDR3 sequences. Study observations and caveats: Unlike memory cells, which differed, naive CXCR3-negative and CXCR3-positive cells had similar TRBV-TRBJ usage. Whereas both naive subsets had comparably high diversity, memory CD8+ cells had much lower diversity.

In the case of this clonotype: What it binds is unknown.

Those CD8+ T cells considered naive were CD45RO-CCR7+CD27+CD95-. The gene calls are TRBV12-2 and TRBJ1-1. TRBV12-2 is termed a pseudogene. The TCR comes from a human donor in good health. Some clones in this sample may be carry-over from other donors' samples. The sequenced sample consisted of naive CXCR3- CD8+ T cells from blood. Subset in this sample: CD45RO-CCR7+CD27+CD95- naive CD8+ T cells lacking CXCR3 (TNR3-). The CDR3 spells CASRFSSGALNTEAFF.